This TCR beta chain was found in a study of early T cells in non-severe SARS-CoV-2 infection. Study-wide points: Database matching using VDJdb favored anti-spike CD8 responses, with private and CD4 specificities left missing.

The germline CDR1 and CDR2 sequences are SGHAT and FQNNGV. Trimming left V 0 bases short and J 2 bases short, with 11 bases between. The CDR3 runs to 15 residues. The TCR library protocol was used to attach unique molecular identifiers. These identifiers were attached to individual cDNA molecules. From the 5' RACE reads, TCRdb called clonotypes with MiXCR, one entry per CDR3 protein. Of some 54,000 distinct CDR3 sequences listed, roughly a tenth are singletons. Details on this clonotype: Antigen specificity is unknown.

The sample taken for sequencing was whole blood. The TCR originated in an adult who was a healthcare worker with PCR-confirmed SARS-CoV-2 infection or an uninfected control (not recorded which). The chain uses TRBV11-2 and TRBJ2-7; D unresolved. This chain's CDR3 is CASSLDRAVTYEQYF. CDR3 DNA sequence: TGTGCCAGCAGCTTAGATAGGGCAGTTACCTACGAGCAGTACTTC. Full variable domain (remainder filled in from reference TRBV11-2 and TRBJ2-7): EAGVAQSPRYKIIEKRQSVAFWCNPISGHATLYWYQQILGQGPKLLIQFQNNGVVDDSQLPKDRFSAERLKGVDSTLKIQPAKLEDSAVYLCASSLDRAVTYEQYFGPGTRLTVT.